This entry lists 2 T cell receptor beta chains sequenced from one sample in a study of cytomegalovirus exposure and HLA in healthy donors. The protocol was immunoSEQ multiplex PCR, while the TCRdb copy is restricted to in-frame clones and leaves out a portion. The table has about 160,000 clones, 75% to 90% seen once. The sequenced sample was PBMCs. These receptors were collected from a woman aged 18-35 years in good health and CMV-seronegative.

This chain uses TRBV27 with TRBJ1-1, with TRBD1 as a possible D gene (5 bases). Trimming removed 2 bases from V and 5 bases from J, with 9 bases in between. The CDR3 sequence is 13 residues long. Germline assignment: CDR1 MNHEY and CDR2 SMNVEV (reference sequence). The CDR3 bases are TGTGCCAGCAGTTTAGGGGGGGAGACTGAAGCTTTCTTT. This translates into CASSLGGETEAFF.

This clone came up many times. The same CDR3 arises from other DNA sequences in this sample as well. V gene TRBV5-1 combines with J gene TRBJ1-4, with 8 bases fitting TRBD1. This CDR3 has 14 residues. The J segment lost 5 bases and the V segment lost 0 bases, leaving 0 bases of the junction unmatched. Germline V gene lookup returns CDR1 SGHRS and CDR2 YFSETQ. The CDR3 here is CASSLGQGNEKLFF. CDR3 nucleotide sequence: TGCGCCAGCAGCTTGGGACAGGGGAATGAAAAACTGTTTTTT. Full variable domain (outside the CDR3, taken from reference TRBV5-1 and TRBJ1-4): KAGVTQTPRYLIKTRGQQVTLSCSPISGHRSVSWYQQTPGQGLQFLFEYFSETQRNKGNFPGRFSGRQFSNSRSEMNVSTLELGDSALYLCASSLGQGNEKLFFGSGTQLSVL.